A selection of T cell receptor beta chains follows, all from one sample in a study of cytomegalovirus exposure and HLA in healthy donors. The data were produced by immunoSEQ multiplex PCR, yet TCRdb's version contains in-frame clones alone and is incomplete. The sample records more than 150,000 clones, approximately 80% being singletons. Sequenced sample: PBMCs. These receptors all come from a boy under 18 in good health and CMV-seronegative. CDR3s include the opening cysteine and the closing phenylalanine or tryptophan. The D gene is left open where the match is weak. Only part of the rows carry a size: once, few, many, or a class if the clone is expanded.

CDR3aa	CDR3nt	abundance	v_gene	j_gene	d_gene
CACSGGLRNTEAFF	TGTGCCTGCTCGGGGGGACTTCGGAACACTGAAGCTTTCTTT	NA	TRBV30	TRBJ1-1	NA
CASSFPTGTHYPSSYEQYF	TGTGCCAGCAGCTTTCCCACCGGGACTCACTACCCCAGCTCCTACGAGCAGTACTTC	NA	TRBV5-5	TRBJ2-7	NA
CSVAVTGQGREKLFF	TGCAGCGTTGCCGTCACGGGACAGGGGCGGGAAAAACTGTTTTTT	NA	TRBV29-1	TRBJ1-4	TRBD1
CASRIRGQINYGYTF	TGTGCCAGCCGCATTCGGGGACAAATCAACTATGGCTACACCTTC	once	TRBV28	TRBJ1-2	NA
CASSLGQTQETQYF	TGTGCCAGCAGCTTGGGGCAGACTCAAGAGACCCAGTACTTC	NA	TRBV7-6	TRBJ2-5	NA
CASSSRTGRIEEQFF	TGTGCCAGTAGTTCACGGACTGGCCGGATTGAGGAGCAGTTCTTC	NA	TRBV19	TRBJ2-1	NA
CASLEGAEQFF	TGTGCCAGCTTAGAAGGGGCAGAGCAGTTCTTC	NA	TRBV7-9	TRBJ2-1	NA
CASSRGTGGGQPQHF	TGCGCCAGCAGCAGGGGGACAGGGGGCGGTCAGCCCCAGCATTTT	NA	TRBV5-1	TRBJ1-5	TRBD1
CASSEDTGGAQPQHF	TGTGCCAGCAGTGAAGATACGGGGGGCGCTCAGCCCCAGCATTTT	NA	TRBV6-1	TRBJ1-5	NA
CASSAPAGGNSPLHF	TGTGCCAGCAGCGCCCCCGCCGGGGGGAATTCACCCCTCCACTTT	NA	TRBV9	TRBJ1-6	NA
CASSSDSGSGSYNEQFF	TGTGCCAGCAGCTCCGATAGCGGCAGCGGCTCCTACAATGAGCAGTTCTTC	few	TRBV9	TRBJ2-1	NA
CASSHLLAAEGNEQFF	TGTGCCAGCAGCCACCTGTTAGCGGCGGAGGGGAATGAGCAGTTCTTC	NA	TRBV7-2	TRBJ2-1	NA
CASSKGGDEQYF	TGTGCCAGCAGCAAGGGGGGGGACGAGCAGTACTTC	NA	TRBV21-1	TRBJ2-7	NA
CASSHGSGGGPEETQYF	TGTGCCAGCAGCCACGGGTCCGGCGGGGGGCCGGAGGAGACCCAGTACTTC	few	TRBV4-2	TRBJ2-5	TRBD2
CASGDRGRREPQHF	TGCGCCAGCGGAGACAGGGGGCGAAGGGAGCCCCAGCATTTT	NA	TRBV4-1	TRBJ1-5	TRBD1
CASSQVLNQPQHF	TGCGCCAGCAGCCAAGTCCTCAATCAGCCCCAGCATTTT	NA	TRBV4-3	TRBJ1-5	NA
CASSQDLPGGIDSPLHF	TGCGCCAGCAGCCAAGATCTCCCAGGGGGCATCGATTCACCCCTCCACTTT	NA	TRBV4-1	TRBJ1-6	TRBD1
CAWMYRMNTEAFF	TGTGCCTGGATGTACAGGATGAACACTGAAGCTTTCTTT	NA	TRBV30	TRBJ1-1	NA
CASSGRRTGDIQYF	TGTGCCAGCAGTGGTCGCCGAACAGGAGACATTCAGTACTTC	once	TRBV6-1	TRBJ2-4	NA
CASASTGGWETQYF	TGCGCCAGCGCCAGTACAGGGGGCTGGGAGACCCAGTACTTC	few	TRBV5-1	TRBJ2-5	TRBD1
CASSDPSDYGSYEQYF	TGCGCCAGCAGCGACCCTAGCGACTACGGCTCCTACGAGCAGTACTTC	few	TRBV5-1	TRBJ2-7	NA
CASSPLTVGGGIVEAFF	TGTGCCAGCAGCCCTCTGACAGTTGGTGGCGGGATTGTGGAGGCTTTCTTT	NA	TRBV7-9	TRBJ1-1	NA
CASSKRTGPAETQYF	TGTGCCAGCAGCAAACGGACAGGGCCGGCAGAGACCCAGTACTTC	NA	TRBV7-6	TRBJ2-5	TRBD1
CSVEGLAGDNEQFF	TGCAGCGTTGAAGGGCTAGCGGGAGACAATGAGCAGTTCTTC	once	TRBV29-1	TRBJ2-1	TRBD2
CASSYNRGTEAFF	TGTGCCAGCAGCTACAACAGGGGGACTGAAGCTTTCTTT	NA	TRBV7-6	TRBJ1-1	TRBD1
CASSLWTATNEKLFF	TGCGCCAGCAGCCTGTGGACAGCAACTAATGAAAAACTGTTTTTT	NA	TRBV5-1	TRBJ1-4	NA
CSANKGGSYEQYF	TGCAGCGCAAACAAGGGAGGCTCCTACGAGCAGTACTTC	NA	TRBV29-1	TRBJ2-7	NA
CASSSTGSVGRTEAFF	TGTGCCAGCAGTTCGACAGGGTCGGTCGGAAGGACTGAAGCTTTCTTT	once	TRBV10-3	TRBJ1-1	TRBD1
CAYNRWEDGYTF	TGTGCCTACAATAGATGGGAGGATGGCTACACCTTC	NA	TRBV30	TRBJ1-2	NA
CASSSHGQGNTEAFF	TGTGCCAGCAGCTCACACGGACAGGGGAACACTGAAGCTTTCTTT	NA	TRBV7-2	TRBJ1-1	TRBD1
CAITPQVGYTF	TGTGCCATAACGCCACAAGTCGGCTACACCTTC	NA	TRBV11-2	TRBJ1-2	NA
CASSLEAFYGYTF	TGTGCCAGCAGCTTAGAGGCTTTCTATGGCTACACCTTC	NA	TRBV11-3	TRBJ1-2	NA
CSVEVTPGQGRTDTQYF	TGCAGCGTTGAAGTTACTCCGGGACAGGGACGCACAGATACGCAGTATTTT	NA	TRBV29-1	TRBJ2-3	TRBD1
CASDRGDSNTEAFF	TGTGCCAGTGACCGCGGGGATTCGAACACTGAAGCTTTCTTT	NA	TRBV19	TRBJ1-1	NA
CASSLLGQAGYGYTF	TGTGCCAGCAGCTTACTGGGACAGGCGGGATATGGCTACACCTTC	NA	TRBV5-6	TRBJ1-2	TRBD1
CASSQVKNTEAFF	TGCGCCAGCAGCCAAGTCAAGAACACTGAAGCTTTCTTT	NA	TRBV4-1	TRBJ1-1	NA
CSAEMTGGHGYTF	TGCAGCGCGGAGATGACAGGGGGGCATGGCTACACCTTC	NA	TRBV29-1	TRBJ1-2	TRBD1